A selection of T cell receptor beta chains follows, all from one sample in a study of post-analysis software for immune sequencing data. TCRdb independently ran MiXCR on the PCR reads; one entry per CDR3 protein. This table holds roughly 650,000 distinct CDR3 sequences, about 60% found once. The sample comprised blood. The receptors originated from a girl aged 2 to 9 with multiple sclerosis. The conserved cysteine and the conserved F or W are not part of the CDR3 here.

v_call: TRBV5-5
cdr3_aa: ASSFFQGSTDTQY

v_call: TRBV3-1
cdr3_aa: ASSQAGTPSSYNEQF

v_call: TRBV20-1
cdr3_aa: SAMTGLVGELF

v_call: TRBV7-6
cdr3_aa: ASSLPGTSGYQETQY

v_call: TRBV7-2
cdr3_aa: ASSLGLVFLREQY

v_call: TRBV10-3
cdr3_aa: AIGEGLDPTYGYT

v_call: TRBV6-6
cdr3_aa: ASRPTPNQPQH

v_call: TRBV12-3/TRBV12-4
cdr3_aa: ASSPQTGGDNGYT

v_call: TRBV29-1
cdr3_aa: SAQRRASPGYT

v_call: TRBV6-1
cdr3_aa: ASTGANTGELF

v_call: TRBV6-6
cdr3_aa: ASSSIQGLAIGEQY

v_call: TRBV10-3
cdr3_aa: AIRDDNEQF

v_call: TRBV3-1
cdr3_aa: ASRPDWELGETQY

v_call: TRBV29-1
cdr3_aa: SVAFAGAFDTQY

v_call: TRBV4-2
cdr3_aa: ASSHSPGLVNNNEQY

v_call: TRBV2
cdr3_aa: ASSTRLDGIYEQY

v_call: TRBV15
cdr3_aa: ATSREQGSLYGYT

v_call: TRBV7-8
cdr3_aa: ASSFTGGGYGEQY

v_call: TRBV12-3/TRBV12-4
cdr3_aa: ASSLFRGTSGRVQETQY

v_call: TRBV20-1
cdr3_aa: SARDPPGQGTTNGYT

v_call: TRBV7-9
cdr3_aa: ASSLVTRLAGVNEQF

v_call: TRBV7-9
cdr3_aa: ASSRGGQFHNEQF

v_call: TRBV20-1
cdr3_aa: SARPGTANTEAF

v_call: TRBV7-2
cdr3_aa: ASSRLVTNTGELF

v_call: TRBV12-3/TRBV12-4
cdr3_aa: ASSRDLKNIQY

v_call: TRBV19
cdr3_aa: ASSISYRPEAF

v_call: TRBV7-2
cdr3_aa: ASSNVPYEQY

v_call: TRBV11-2
cdr3_aa: ASSFGYQETQY

v_call: TRBV12-3/TRBV12-4
cdr3_aa: ASSEDRGDSPLH

v_call: TRBV7-3
cdr3_aa: ASSLMAGRTGELF

v_call: TRBV13
cdr3_aa: ASSPGTSNEQF

v_call: TRBV5-1
cdr3_aa: ARGVPGVEQY

v_call: TRBV29-1
cdr3_aa: SVESGGAQY

v_call: TRBV3-1
cdr3_aa: ASSPISSGAYYEQY

v_call: TRBV13
cdr3_aa: ASNSQGGSYEQY

v_call: TRBV7-2
cdr3_aa: ASSSQGGADTQY

v_call: TRBV29-1
cdr3_aa: SVYRRRGYT

v_call: TRBV10-2
cdr3_aa: ASTTGATLEQY

v_call: TRBV27
cdr3_aa: ASSLTPGVQSEQF

v_call: TRBV6-5
cdr3_aa: ASTRDSSYEQY

v_call: TRBV20-1
cdr3_aa: SASLAMKETQY

v_call: TRBV6-2/TRBV6-3
cdr3_aa: ASTNLRQGRDEQY

v_call: TRBV7-3
cdr3_aa: ASSLASFTGELF

v_call: TRBV7-2
cdr3_aa: ASSSGWRYGYT

v_call: TRBV5-1
cdr3_aa: ASSLAGTGVGEQY

v_call: TRBV4-1
cdr3_aa: ASSPLPHMNTEAF

v_call: TRBV11-2
cdr3_aa: ASSLGFGQPQH

v_call: TRBV4-3
cdr3_aa: ASSQDPATGSGGYT

v_call: TRBV29-1
cdr3_aa: SVAPGGISYNEQF

v_call: TRBV6-1
cdr3_aa: ASSELGPAYQETQY

v_call: TRBV6-5
cdr3_aa: ASSPGQTGIYEQY

v_call: TRBV6-5
cdr3_aa: ASSYGDYYGYT

v_call: TRBV29-1
cdr3_aa: SVEGQGLDEQY

v_call: TRBV5-1
cdr3_aa: ASSPVGDEQF

v_call: TRBV29-1
cdr3_aa: SVSGTGVSDEQF

v_call: TRBV2
cdr3_aa: ASSELAGVGAYNEQF

v_call: TRBV29-1
cdr3_aa: STTRNPTGTSGRISYNEQF

v_call: TRBV5-1
cdr3_aa: ASSLDRSGGDRNIQY

v_call: TRBV5-6
cdr3_aa: ASSLGLNYEQY